The 5 T cell receptor beta chains below all came from one sample that was sequenced in a study of neoadjuvant anti-PD-1 for oral cavity cancer. The protocol was immunoSEQ multiplex PCR, while the TCRdb copy is restricted to in-frame clones and leaves out a portion. The sample has around 14,000 clones, 70% seen once. This specimen was PBMCs, taken before nivolumab (anti-PD-1) treatment. All receptors derive from a person between 40 and 80 years old with oral cavity squamous cell carcinoma.

The chain has TRBV18 and TRBJ2-5; D may correspond to TRBD1 or TRBD2 (5 bases each). V was clipped by 2 bases and J by 0 bases, with 10 bases between them. The CDR3 has 15 amino acids. Germline V gene data show CDR1 as KGHSH and CDR2 as LQKENI. CDR3 nucleotide sequence: TGTGCCAGCTCACCAAGGCGAGGGGACCAAGAGACCCAGTACTTC. Amino acid sequence: CASSPRRGDQETQYF.

This clone came up once. The chain uses TRBV11-3 and TRBJ2-1; D might be TRBD1 (6 bases). The CDR3 runs 15 residues. The ends were cut back, 5 bases at V and 7 bases at J, with 18 bases in the middle. Looked up from germline, CDR1 is SGHNT and CDR2 is YENEEA. The CDR3 DNA reads TGTGCCAGCAGCCCGAACAGGGACCCCTTAAATGAGCAGTTCTTC. Its protein is CASSPNRDPLNEQFF.

The chain carries TRBV29-1 and TRBJ1-2; D unclear. Germline CDR1 reads SQVTM; CDR2 reads ANQGSEA. CDR3 length: 11 residues. Trimming took 7 bases from V and 4 from J, leaving 10 bases between them. The CDR3 region is CSGLVTYGYTF. CDR3 in DNA: TGCAGCGGATTGGTAACCTATGGCTACACCTTC.

The V call is TRBV28, the J call TRBJ1-2; possibly TRBD1 for D (6 bases). CDR1 and CDR2 (germline): MDHEN, SYDVKM. The CDR3 totals 14 residues. Trimming removed 5 bases from V and 3 bases from J, with 13 bases in between. CDR3 coding DNA: TGTGCCAGCAGTAACCTGGCAGGGGACTATGGCTACACCTTC. It specifies CASSNLAGDYGYTF.

J is TRBJ2-7 and V is TRBV19; weak D call: TRBD1 (6 bases). The CDR3 length is 15 residues. The germline V and J ends were trimmed by 5 bases and 0 bases, with 14 bases remaining between them. Per the germline V gene, CDR1 is LNHDA and CDR2 is SQIVND (reference sequence). The CDR3 DNA reads as TGTGCCAGTAGTGGTCTCCGGGACAACTCCTACGAGCAGTACTTC. Protein: CASSGLRDNSYEQYF.